This entry lists 6 T cell receptor beta chains sequenced from one sample in a study of spatial heterogeneity in lung cancer. One entry per CDR3 protein results from TCRdb running MiXCR on the 5' RACE reads. The sample holds approximately 44,000 distinct CDR3 sequences, roughly an eighth seen once. Time point indicated: sample taken at primary tumor resection. Sequencing of whole RNA from tumor, nontumor lung or frozen PBMC involved no sorting. The source was PBMCs, collected at surgery. All receptors come from a male donor with early-stage non-small cell lung cancer.

The CDR3 nucleotides are TGTGCCAGCAACAAATTGAGCTCTGGAAACACCATATATTTT. Its protein product is CASNKLSSGNTIYF. The gene calls are TRBV12-3 or TRBV12-4 and TRBJ1-3; the D is unclear. V was clipped by 7 bases and J by 0 bases, with 10 bases between them. The CDR3 length is 14 residues.

This clonotype was seen many times. The chain employs TRBV5-1 and TRBJ2-5; no clear D gene. Germline CDR1 SGHRS, CDR2 YFSETQ. Trimming took 1 base from V and 2 from J, leaving 9 bases between them. The CDR3 runs 14 residues. The CDR3 sequence: CASSLMGGQETQYF. The CDR3 bases are TGCGCCAGCAGCTTGATGGGCGGACAAGAGACCCAGTACTTC.

This clonotype has at least ten counts. The chain couples TRBV10-3 to TRBJ2-1; TRBD2 matches 8 bases. The CDR3 spans 14 residues. Germline V gene lookup returns CDR1 ENHRY and CDR2 SYGVKD. Trimming removed 0 bases from V and 7 bases from J; junction bases left unmatched: 2. The CDR3 loop reads CAISESTSANEQFF. CDR3 DNA: TGTGCCATCAGTGAGTCGACTAGCGCGAATGAGCAGTTCTTC.

This clonotype was detected ten times or more. The V call is TRBV18, the J call TRBJ1-1, with D possibly matching TRBD1 (5 bases). CDR1 KGHSH and CDR2 LQKENI come from the germline V gene. Trimming took off 3 bases at V and 8 bases at J, with 16 bases between the two ends. The CDR3 totals 14 residues. CDR3 DNA: TGTGCCAGCTCACCGTCCACGAAAGGGACCGAAGCTTTCTTT. Encoded protein: CASSPSTKGTEAFF. Using reference TRBV18 and TRBJ1-1 for the parts outside the CDR3, the full variable domain is NAGVMQNPRHLVRRRGQEARLRCSPMKGHSHVYWYRQLPEEGLKFMVYLQKENIIDESGMPKERFSAEFPKEGPSILRIQQVVRGDSAAYFCASSPSTKGTEAFFGQGTRLTVV.

V and J are TRBV19 and TRBJ1-4; D perhaps matches TRBD1 (5 bases). The CDR3 consists of 14 residues. Per the germline V gene, CDR1 is LNHDA and CDR2 is SQIVND (reference sequence). Trimming pared 6 bases from V and 7 bases from J, leaving 15 bases between. CDR3 sequence (DNA): TGTGCCAGTAGCCCACCCGGGGCGGGTGAAAAACTGTTTTTT. Protein: CASSPPGAGEKLFF.

This clonotype turned up a few times. At one of its ends the junction is not consistent with the germline gene, which may arise from a read error. J is TRBJ1-1 and V is TRBV20-1; D possibly corresponds to TRBD1 (5 bases). CDR3 length equals 13 residues. Germline CDR1 DFQATT, CDR2 SNEGSKA (reference sequence). CDR3: CSARVRANAEAFF. CDR3 nucleotide sequence: TGCAGTGCTAGAGTCAGGGCGAACGCTGAAGCTTTCTTT.